This T cell receptor beta chain came from a study of T cell changes during pregnancy in multiple sclerosis. Measured with immunoSEQ multiplex PCR; TCRdb has only the in-frame clones, and not every one. This repertoire shows more than 80,000 clones, roughly nine tenths found once; its top ten account for 1.5% to 2%. The CDR3 extends over 14 amino acids. Germline V gene sequence: CDR1 MNHEY, CDR2 SMNVEV (reference sequence). V lost 3 bases, J lost 0 bases, and 5 bases lay in between. The sequencing used peripheral blood, collected before pregnancy. This TCR came from a female donor with multiple sclerosis, enrolled in a pregnancy study. This chain uses TRBV27 with TRBJ2-2; D unclear. The CDR3 here is CASSLAPNTGELFF. As DNA, the CDR3 is TGTGCCAGCAGTTTGGCCCCGAACACCGGGGAGCTGTTTTTT.